The present entry profiles one TCR beta chain with its context. This sample is part of a study of OX40 agonist ivuxolimab in advanced cancers. Study-level background: Prior anti-PD-1, anti-PD-L1 or anti-CTLA-4 therapy was allowed; more than 30% had some. Among those treated, three patients had partial responses, one with hepatocellular carcinoma and two with cutaneous melanoma.

Assay used: immunoSEQ multiplex PCR; TCRdb lists only in-frame clones, some missing. The sample has more than 80,000 clones; around 94% are singletons. The V gene's germline CDR1 is MNHEY and CDR2 SVGAGI. CDR3 length: 14 residues. V lost 2 bases, J lost 6 bases, and 10 bases lay in between. This chain uses TRBV6-5 with TRBJ1-4, with D possibly matching TRBD1 (6 bases). Sample: CD4+ or CD8+ T cells sorted from blood, taken in a trial of the OX40 agonist ivuxolimab. The clonotype was recovered from an adult with an advanced solid tumor such as melanoma, head and neck, liver or kidney cancer. CDR3 sequence reads: CASSYGRGHEKLFF. The CDR3 DNA sequence: TGTGCCAGCAGTTACGGCAGGGGTCATGAAAAACTGTTTTTT.